This TCR beta chain was obtained from a study of cytotoxic CD8 clonotypes in ibrutinib-treated CLL (dated by TCRdb to the early 2020s). About the study as a whole: The cohort included roughly 15 treatment-naive and about a dozen relapsed/refractory patients; some 18 were IGHV unmutated. Responses were partial in around 24 patients and complete in 2; after median around 72 months follow-up, roughly 14 stayed in remission and roughly twelve progressed. Response samples were obtained after a median of 12 months of treatment, with a range of about 6 to 36 months. Samples averaged roughly 280,000 productive templates and some 91,000 productive rearrangements. Of the 90 or so participants in the trial, roughly 25 had longitudinal samples available. Cryopreserved peripheral blood mononuclear cells were obtained prior to treatment, at the time of response, and at either disease progression or sustained remission. All remission and progressive disease samples were collected while patients were still receiving ibrutinib.

V lost 4 bases and J lost 2 bases, and the count of bases not matched to a germline gene is 8. CDR1 LNHNV and CDR2 YYDKDF were looked up in the germline V gene (reference sequence). From the cysteine through the phenylalanine, the CDR3 covers 16 amino acids. The only DNA kept is the CDR3, 48 bases in frame from the first base. Each clonotype received, on average, about 10x coverage in deep resolution sequencing performed on a MiSeq, where the target depth lay between 1 in 1 million and 1 in 200,000 T cells. The immunoSEQ hsTCRB Kit was used to generate the TCR beta libraries. Under the source paper's analysis protocol: Data were analyzed with ImmunoSEQ Data Assistant and ImmunoSEQ Analyzer, with V, D and J genes assigned per IMGT definitions. Clonality, which ranges from 0 to 1, was calculated as one minus the normalized Shannon entropy of productive rearrangement frequencies. Only overrepresented clonotypes making up at least 0.05% of the repertoire of each patient were included in the public clonotype analysis. Around 13 age-matched healthy donor repertoires from immuneACCESS were used as controls for clonality. What TCRdb holds here is the immuneACCESS table cut down to in-frame rearrangements. Part of the clones is not present; checked against another copy, under half of the missing clones reflect an unresolved V gene, and the others are unexplained. D and trimming were read from the DNA, whereas the V and J calls and clone size are those reported in that table. The sample has 20,000 to 30,000 clones on record, approximately 71% of them singletons. The top ten hold about half of the sample.

On this clone itself: Its antigen is unknown. Base qualities were left out, and no much larger clone turns up one base away.

In light of the paper, this sample's time point label describes: approximately 11 months on ibrutinib. For TCR beta library preparation, roughly 2 micrograms of genomic DNA was extracted from cryopreserved PBMCs. Longitudinal blood samples from CLL patients on ibrutinib monotherapy underwent high-throughput TCR beta sequencing. Patients were enrolled in a phase 2 open-label single-center ibrutinib monotherapy trial. Study-level results and caveats: Clonality increased at ibrutinib response, stayed stable in sustained remission, and fell back toward baseline at progression. Lymph node repertoires were not examined, and the timing of sampling was not matched between patients in sustained remission and those whose disease progressed. At baseline, clonality was higher than in age-matched healthy donors and showed a strong correlation with circulating CD8+ T-cell counts. Public clonotypes were rare and either shrank or stayed stable during treatment, and the rise in clonality at ibrutinib response reflected expansion of private clonotypes.

The chain is encoded by TRBV15 joined to TRBJ2-7, with TRBD1 matching 10 junction bases. The sequence was collected from a human donor with chronic lymphocytic leukemia. This sample comprised PBMCs, obtained after 12 months of ibrutinib treatment. CDR3 loop: CATSISGGTGAYEQYF. At the DNA level, the sequence is TGTGCCACCAGCATATCGGGAGGGACAGGGGCCTACGAGCAGTACTTC. Extended through the reference TRBV15 and TRBJ2-7 proteins, this CDR3 yields the full variable domain: DAMVIQNPRYQVTQFGKPVTLSCSQTLNHNVMYWYQQKSSQAPKLLFHYYDKDFNNEADTPDNFQSRRPNTSFCFLDIRSPGLGDTAMYLCATSISGGTGAYEQYFGPGTRLTVT.